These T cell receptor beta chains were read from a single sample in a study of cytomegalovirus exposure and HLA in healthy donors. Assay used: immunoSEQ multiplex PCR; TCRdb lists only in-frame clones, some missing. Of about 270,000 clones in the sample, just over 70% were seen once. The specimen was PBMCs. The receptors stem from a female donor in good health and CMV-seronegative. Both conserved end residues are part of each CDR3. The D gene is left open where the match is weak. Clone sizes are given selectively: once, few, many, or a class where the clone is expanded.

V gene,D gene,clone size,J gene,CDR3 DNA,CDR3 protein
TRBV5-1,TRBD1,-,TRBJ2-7,TGCGCCAGCAGCCCGAGAGACAGGGGCGGCTACGAGCAGTACTTC,CASSPRDRGGYEQYF
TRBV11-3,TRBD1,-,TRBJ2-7,TGTGCCAGCAGTCAACAGGGGGAGCAGTACTTC,CASSQQGEQYF
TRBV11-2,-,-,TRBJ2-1,TGTGCCAGCAGCTCGGACAGCGATGAGCAGTTCTTC,CASSSDSDEQFF
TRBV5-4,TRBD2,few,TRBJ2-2,TGTGCCAGCAGCCCTCGACTAGCGGGGTCGGTCGGGGAGCTGTTTTTT,CASSPRLAGSVGELFF
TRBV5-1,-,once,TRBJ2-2,TGCGCCAGCAGCCCCTCTGCGGCGAACACCGGGGAGCTGTTTTTT,CASSPSAANTGELFF
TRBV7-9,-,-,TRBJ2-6,TGTTCCAGCACCGCTTTACAGGGGAGGTACTCTGGGGCCAACGTCCTGACTTTC,CSSTALQGRYSGANVLTF
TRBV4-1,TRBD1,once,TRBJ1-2,TGCGCCAGCAAGGGCCCCGCCGGGACAGGGTATCATGGCTACACCTTC,CASKGPAGTGYHGYTF
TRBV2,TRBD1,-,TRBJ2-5,TGTGCCAGCAGTCTACAGGGGGCAGGGGAGACCCAGTACTTC,CASSLQGAGETQYF
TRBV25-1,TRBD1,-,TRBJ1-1,TGTGCCAGCAGTGCATCGGGACAGGCCCTGAACACTGAAGCTTTCTTT,CASSASGQALNTEAFF
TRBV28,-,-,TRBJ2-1,TGTGCCAGCACCATAGTACAGCGGGTGGAGATGGGTGAGGATGAGCAGTTCTTC,CASTIVQRVEMGEDEQFF
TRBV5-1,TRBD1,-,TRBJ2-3,TGCGCCAGTCTAAGAGGGACAGGAAGCACAGATACGCAGTATTTT,CASLRGTGSTDTQYF
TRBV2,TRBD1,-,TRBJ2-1,TGTGCCAGCAGTCGGACAGGTCGGCTTCTCTTC,CASSRTGRLLF
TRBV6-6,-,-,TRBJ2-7,TGTGCCAGCAGTTACTCCGCAGGGCCCTACGAGCAGTACTTC,CASSYSAGPYEQYF
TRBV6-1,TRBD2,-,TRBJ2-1,TGTGCCAGCATACTAGCGGAGACCTACAATGAGCAGTTCTTC,CASILAETYNEQFF
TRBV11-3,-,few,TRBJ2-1,TGTGCCAGCAGCTTTCAGTCCGGGGTCGGTTCTGGTGAGCAGTTCTTC,CASSFQSGVGSGEQFF
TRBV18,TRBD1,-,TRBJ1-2,TGTGCCAGCTCCCCGTTACAGGGGGCAAGCACCTTC,CASSPLQGASTF
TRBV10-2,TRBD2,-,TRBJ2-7,TGCGCCAGCAGTGAAGGGACTAGCGGCCGTGCGCAGTACTTC,CASSEGTSGRAQYF
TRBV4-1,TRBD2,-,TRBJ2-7,TGCGCCAGCAGCCGGACTAGCGGGCCCTACGAGCAGTACTTC,CASSRTSGPYEQYF
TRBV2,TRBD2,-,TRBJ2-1,TGTGCCAGCAATAGGTTTGCGGGAGAAACGAATGAGCAGTTCTTC,CASNRFAGETNEQFF
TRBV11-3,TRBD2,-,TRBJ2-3,TGTGCCAGCCAAAAGCGGGAGGTCACAGATACGCAGTATTTT,CASQKREVTDTQYF
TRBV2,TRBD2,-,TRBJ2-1,TGTGCCAGCAGGGGACTAGTTTTGATGCATGAGCAGTTCTTC,CASRGLVLMHEQFF
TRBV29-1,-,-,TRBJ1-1,TGCAGCGTCGTCGAGAAGAACACTGAAGCTTTCTTT,CSVVEKNTEAFF
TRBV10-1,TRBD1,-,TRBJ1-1,TGCGCCAGCAGTCTCAACAGGGGGCCGACCACTGAAGCTTTCTTT,CASSLNRGPTTEAFF
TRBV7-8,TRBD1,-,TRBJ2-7,TGTGCCAGCAGCCCATCCGGGACAGGGGTCTACGAGCAGTACTTC,CASSPSGTGVYEQYF
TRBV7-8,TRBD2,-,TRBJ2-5,TGTGCCAGCAGCTACAACCCTTCCGGGAGGGACCAAGAGACCCAGTACTTC,CASSYNPSGRDQETQYF
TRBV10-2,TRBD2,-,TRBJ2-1,TGCGCCAGCAGTGATTTGACTAGCCGCTCCTACAATGAGCAGTTCTTC,CASSDLTSRSYNEQFF
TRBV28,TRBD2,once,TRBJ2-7,TGTGCCAGCAGTTGGCTAGCGGGAACCGAGCAGTACTTC,CASSWLAGTEQYF
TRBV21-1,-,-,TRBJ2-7,TGTGCCAGCAGCTTCCAGGAGGGAGGGCCCCACGAGCAGTACTTC,CASSFQEGGPHEQYF
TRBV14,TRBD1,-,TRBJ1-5,TGTGCCAGCAGTCTACAGGGGGCTGAGCAGCCCCAGCATTTT,CASSLQGAEQPQHF
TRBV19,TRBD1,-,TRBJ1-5,TGTGCCAGTAGTTGGGGACAGGGCTTCAATCAGCCCCAGCATTTT,CASSWGQGFNQPQHF
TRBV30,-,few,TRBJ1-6,TGTGCCTGGAGTGGAACACCTTCCCTTTCACCCCTCCACTTT,CAWSGTPSLSPLHF
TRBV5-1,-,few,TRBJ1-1,TGCGCCAGCAGCTGGGACACTCCGAACACTGAAGCTTTCTTT,CASSWDTPNTEAFF
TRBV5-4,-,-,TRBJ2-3,TGTGCCAGCAGCTTGGCCCCAGGGTATAGCACAGATACGCAGTATTTT,CASSLAPGYSTDTQYF
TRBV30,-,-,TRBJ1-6,TGTGCCTGGAGTGTTGGAGGGGCCGCGAATTCACCCCTCCACTTT,CAWSVGGAANSPLHF
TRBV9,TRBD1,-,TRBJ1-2,TGTGCCAGCAGCGTAGCTACTTATTCGACAGGGGACTATGGCTACACCTTC,CASSVATYSTGDYGYTF
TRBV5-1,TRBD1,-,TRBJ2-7,TGCGCCAGCAGCTCCCCGCAGGGACAGGGAGTTTACGAGCAGTACTTC,CASSSPQGQGVYEQYF
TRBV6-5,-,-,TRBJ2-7,TGTGCCAGCACCCCCCTTAGCGGCACCTCCTACGAGCAGTACTTC,CASTPLSGTSYEQYF
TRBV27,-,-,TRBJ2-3,TGTGCCAGCAGTTTTGCGGGGGCTAGCACAGATACGCAGTATTTT,CASSFAGASTDTQYF